This record concerns one T cell receptor beta chain sequence. The data were taken from a study of blood T cell repertoires in COVID-19. Study overall: The United States, Italy and Spain supplied acute and convalescent COVID-19 samples. In each case, the material was cDNA or gDNA derived from T cells, B-cell-depleted T cells, or PBMCs.

The V gene's germline CDR1 is SGDLS and CDR2 YYNGEE. This CDR3 region has 20 residues. V was clipped by 4 bases and J by 9 bases; unmatched bases: 23. Some clones are missing from TCRdb's copy, which holds only in-frame ones; the method was immunoSEQ multiplex PCR. The table has approximately 130,000 clones, 80% to 90% seen once. This receptor was identified in a man aged 65 to 85 with active or convalescent COVID-19. The sample consisted of peripheral blood. The chain recombines TRBV9 with TRBJ2-1, with 12 bases that match TRBD1. The CDR3 nucleotides read TGTGCCAGCAGCACGGGACAGGGGGCGCTCTCTCTAGCGGCCAAGGGTGAGCAGTTCTTC. Protein sequence: CASSTGQGALSLAAKGEQFF.